This paragraph reports one T cell receptor (beta chain). Methods used by the authors: Amplification from reference gene primers served as the basis for estimated nucleated cell counts. Clones were read by immunoSEQ multiplex PCR, and TCRdb kept only the in-frame ones, dropping some. From that table come the V and J calls and clone size; the DNA was used to work out D and trimming. Among roughly 350,000 clones, more than 85% were seen once, and the ten largest hold around 20%. The data stem from a study of blood T cell repertoires in COVID-19. Study-wide context: T cells, B-cell-depleted T cells, or PBMCs supplied cDNA or gDNA.

The receptor comes from a woman aged 25 to 39 who had recovered from COVID-19. Source material: PBMCs or T cells enriched from blood (not recorded which).

The CDR3 spells CATRVPGGNTEAFF. As DNA, the CDR3 is TGTGCCACCCGAGTTCCGGGGGGAAACACTGAAGCTTTCTTT. The rearrangement joins TRBV6-6 to TRBJ1-1; TRBD1 is a possible D gene (5 bases). This CDR3 has 14 residues. V was clipped by 10 bases and J by 2 bases, with 17 bases between them. The germline V gene encodes CDR1 MNHNY and CDR2 SVGAGI (reference sequence).